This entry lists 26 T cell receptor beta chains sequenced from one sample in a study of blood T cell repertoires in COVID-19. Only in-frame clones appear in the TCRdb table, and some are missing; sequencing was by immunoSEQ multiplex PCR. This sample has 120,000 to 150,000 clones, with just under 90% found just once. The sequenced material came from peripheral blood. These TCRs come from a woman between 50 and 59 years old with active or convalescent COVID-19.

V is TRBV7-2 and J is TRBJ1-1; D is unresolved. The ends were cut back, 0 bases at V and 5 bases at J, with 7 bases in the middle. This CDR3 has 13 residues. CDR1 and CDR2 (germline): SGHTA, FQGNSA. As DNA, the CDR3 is TGTGCCAGCAGCTTAGCCCGGGGTACTGAAGCTTTCTTT. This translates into CASSLARGTEAFF.

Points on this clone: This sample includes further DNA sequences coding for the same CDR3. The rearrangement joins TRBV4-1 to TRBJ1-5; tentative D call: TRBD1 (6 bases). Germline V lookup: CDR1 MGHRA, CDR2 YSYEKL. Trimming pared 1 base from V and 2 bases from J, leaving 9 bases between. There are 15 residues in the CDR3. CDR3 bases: TGCGCCAGCAGCCAAGGCCGACAGGGCAATCAGCCCCAGCATTTT. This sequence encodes CASSQGRQGNQPQHF.

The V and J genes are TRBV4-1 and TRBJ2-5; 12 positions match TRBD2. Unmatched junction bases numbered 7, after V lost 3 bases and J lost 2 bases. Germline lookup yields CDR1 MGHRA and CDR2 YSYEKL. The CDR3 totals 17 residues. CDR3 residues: CASSQSFGLAGQETQYF. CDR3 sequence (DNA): TGCGCCAGCAGCCAGTCCTTTGGACTAGCGGGGCAAGAGACCCAGTACTTC.

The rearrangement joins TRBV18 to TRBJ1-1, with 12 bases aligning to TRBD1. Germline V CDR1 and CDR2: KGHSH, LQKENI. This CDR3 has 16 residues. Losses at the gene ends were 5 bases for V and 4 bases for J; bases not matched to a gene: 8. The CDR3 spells CASSLGQGARSTEAFF. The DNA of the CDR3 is TGTGCCAGCTCATTGGGACAGGGGGCGAGGAGCACTGAAGCTTTCTTT. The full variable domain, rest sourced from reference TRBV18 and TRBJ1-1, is NAGVMQNPRHLVRRRGQEARLRCSPMKGHSHVYWYRQLPEEGLKFMVYLQKENIIDESGMPKERFSAEFPKEGPSILRIQQVVRGDSAAYFCASSLGQGARSTEAFFGQGTRLTVV.

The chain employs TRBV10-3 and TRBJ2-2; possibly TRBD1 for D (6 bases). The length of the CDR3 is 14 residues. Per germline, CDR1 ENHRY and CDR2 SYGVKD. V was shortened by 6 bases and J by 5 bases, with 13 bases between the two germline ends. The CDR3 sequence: CAIRNREWTGELFF. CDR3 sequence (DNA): TGTGCCATCAGGAACAGGGAATGGACCGGGGAGCTGTTTTTT.

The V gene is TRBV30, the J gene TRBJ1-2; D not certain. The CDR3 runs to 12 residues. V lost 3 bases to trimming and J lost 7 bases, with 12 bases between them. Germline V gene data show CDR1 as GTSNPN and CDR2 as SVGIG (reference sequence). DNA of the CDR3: TGTGCCTGGAGGATAGGAGTTTCTGGCTACACCTTC. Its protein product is CAWRIGVSGYTF.

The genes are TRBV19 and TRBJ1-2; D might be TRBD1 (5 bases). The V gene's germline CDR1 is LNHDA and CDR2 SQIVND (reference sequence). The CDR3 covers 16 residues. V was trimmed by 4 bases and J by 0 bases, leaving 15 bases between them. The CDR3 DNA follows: TGTGCCAGTAGTACCAAATACCAGGGATCTAACTATGGCTACACCTTC. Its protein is CASSTKYQGSNYGYTF.

The CDR3 here is CASSLGRDYGYTF. In DNA form, the CDR3 reads TGCGCCAGCAGCTTGGGACGGGACTATGGCTACACCTTC. The chain carries TRBV5-1 and TRBJ1-2, with no clear D. V was shortened by 0 bases and J by 3 bases, with 6 bases between the two germline ends. Germline CDR1 SGHRS, CDR2 YFSETQ. The CDR3 extends over 13 amino acids.

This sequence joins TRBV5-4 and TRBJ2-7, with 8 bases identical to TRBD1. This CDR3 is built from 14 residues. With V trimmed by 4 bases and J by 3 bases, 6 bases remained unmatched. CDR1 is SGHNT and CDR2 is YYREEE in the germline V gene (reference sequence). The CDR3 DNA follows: TGTGCCAGCAGCCCGGTAGGGACAGGCTACGAGCAGTACTTC. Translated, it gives CASSPVGTGYEQYF.

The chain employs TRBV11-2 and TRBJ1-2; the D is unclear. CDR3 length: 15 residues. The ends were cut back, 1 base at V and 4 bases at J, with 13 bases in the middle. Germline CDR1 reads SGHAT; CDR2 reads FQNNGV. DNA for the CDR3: TGTGCCAGCAGCTTAGGTCCCGCGGATCTCTATGGCTACACCTTC. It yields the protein CASSLGPADLYGYTF. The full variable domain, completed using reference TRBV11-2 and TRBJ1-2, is EAGVAQSPRYKIIEKRQSVAFWCNPISGHATLYWYQQILGQGPKLLIQFQNNGVVDDSQLPKDRFSAERLKGVDSTLKIQPAKLEDSAVYLCASSLGPADLYGYTFGSGTRLTVV.

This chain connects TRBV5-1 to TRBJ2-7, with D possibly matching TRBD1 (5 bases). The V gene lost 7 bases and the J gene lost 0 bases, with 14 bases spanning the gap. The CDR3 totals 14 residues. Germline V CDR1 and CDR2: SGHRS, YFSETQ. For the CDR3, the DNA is TGCGCCAGCGGGTCTGATGGGGCCTCCTACGAGCAGTACTTC. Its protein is CASGSDGASYEQYF.

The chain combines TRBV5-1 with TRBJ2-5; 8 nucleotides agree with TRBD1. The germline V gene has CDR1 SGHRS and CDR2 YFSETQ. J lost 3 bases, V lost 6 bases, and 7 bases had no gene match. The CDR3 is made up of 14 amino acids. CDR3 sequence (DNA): TGCGCCAGCACCCATGGACAGGGCGAAGAGACCCAGTACTTC. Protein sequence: CASTHGQGEETQYF.

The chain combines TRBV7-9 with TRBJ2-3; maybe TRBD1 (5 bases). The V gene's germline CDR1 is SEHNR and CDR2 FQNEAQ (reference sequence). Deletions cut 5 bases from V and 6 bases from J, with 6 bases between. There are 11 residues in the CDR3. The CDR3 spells CASSGADTQYF. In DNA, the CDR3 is TGTGCCAGCAGCGGGGCGGATACGCAGTATTTT.

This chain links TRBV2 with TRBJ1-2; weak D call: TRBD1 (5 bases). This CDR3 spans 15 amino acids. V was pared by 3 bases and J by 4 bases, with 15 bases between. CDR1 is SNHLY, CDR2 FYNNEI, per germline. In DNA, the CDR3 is TGTGCCAGCAGTGAGGTAGCCCCACAGGCCTATGGCTACACCTTC. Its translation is CASSEVAPQAYGYTF. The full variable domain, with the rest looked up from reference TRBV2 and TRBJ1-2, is EPEVTQTPSHQVTQMGQEVILRCVPISNHLYFYWYRQILGQKVEFLVSFYNNEISEKSEIFDDQFSVERPDGSNFTLKIRSTKLEDSAMYFCASSEVAPQAYGYTFGSGTRLTVV.

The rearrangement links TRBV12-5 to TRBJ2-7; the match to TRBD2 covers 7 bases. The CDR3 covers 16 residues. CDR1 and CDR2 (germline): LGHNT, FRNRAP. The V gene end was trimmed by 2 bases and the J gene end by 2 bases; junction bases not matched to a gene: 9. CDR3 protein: CASGLSWAGAPYEQYF. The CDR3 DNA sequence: TGTGCTAGTGGTTTGAGCTGGGCGGGAGCCCCCTACGAGCAGTACTTC.

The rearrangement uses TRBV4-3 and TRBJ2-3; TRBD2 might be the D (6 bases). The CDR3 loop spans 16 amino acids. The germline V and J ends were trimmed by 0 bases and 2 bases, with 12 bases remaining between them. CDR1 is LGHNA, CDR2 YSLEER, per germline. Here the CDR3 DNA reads TGCGCCAGCAGCCAAGAAGGAGGCGGGGACACAGATACGCAGTATTTT. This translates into CASSQEGGGDTDTQYF.

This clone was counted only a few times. CDR3 nucleotide sequence: TGCGCCAGCAGCTTGGAGGCAGGGGGCCTCCGAGGCACTGAAGCTTTCTTT. It codes for CASSLEAGGLRGTEAFF. V usage is TRBV5-1 and J usage is TRBJ1-1, with TRBD1 identical over 8 bases. The CDR3 runs to 17 residues. Germline trimming cut 0 bases from V and 4 bases from J; bases unmatched to any gene: 11. Germline V CDR1 and CDR2: SGHRS, YFSETQ.

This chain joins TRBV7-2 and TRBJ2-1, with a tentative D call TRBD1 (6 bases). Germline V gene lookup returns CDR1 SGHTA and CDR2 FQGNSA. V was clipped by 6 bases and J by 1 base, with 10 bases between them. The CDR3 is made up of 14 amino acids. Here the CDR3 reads CASRSRGSYNEQFF. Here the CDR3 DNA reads TGTGCCAGCAGAAGCAGGGGATCCTACAATGAGCAGTTCTTC.

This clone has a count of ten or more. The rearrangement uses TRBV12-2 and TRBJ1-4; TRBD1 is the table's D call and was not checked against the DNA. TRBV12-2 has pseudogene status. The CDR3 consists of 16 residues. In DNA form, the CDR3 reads TGTGCAAGTCGCCCGCTATTGACAGGGGTATGGGAAAAACTGTTTTTT. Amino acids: CASRPLLTGVWEKLFF.

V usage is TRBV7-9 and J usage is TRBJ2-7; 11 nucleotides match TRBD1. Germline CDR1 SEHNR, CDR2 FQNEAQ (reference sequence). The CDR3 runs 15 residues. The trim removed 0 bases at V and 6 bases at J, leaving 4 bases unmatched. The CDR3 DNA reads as TGTGCCAGCAGCTTAGCCGGGACAGGGGGAGGCGAGCAGTACTTC. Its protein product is CASSLAGTGGGEQYF.

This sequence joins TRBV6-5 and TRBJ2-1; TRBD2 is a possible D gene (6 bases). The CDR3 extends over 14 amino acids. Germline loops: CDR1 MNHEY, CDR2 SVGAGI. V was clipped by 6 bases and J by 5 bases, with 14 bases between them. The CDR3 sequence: CASRNRDFDNEQFF. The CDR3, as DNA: TGTGCCAGCAGAAACCGGGACTTCGACAATGAGCAGTTCTTC.

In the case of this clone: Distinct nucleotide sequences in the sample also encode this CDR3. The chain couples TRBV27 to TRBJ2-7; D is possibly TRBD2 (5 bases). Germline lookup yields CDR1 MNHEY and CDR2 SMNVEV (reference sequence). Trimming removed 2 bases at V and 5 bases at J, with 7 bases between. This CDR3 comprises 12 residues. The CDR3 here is CASSLVGDEQYF. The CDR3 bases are TGTGCCAGCAGTTTAGTCGGGGACGAGCAGTACTTC.

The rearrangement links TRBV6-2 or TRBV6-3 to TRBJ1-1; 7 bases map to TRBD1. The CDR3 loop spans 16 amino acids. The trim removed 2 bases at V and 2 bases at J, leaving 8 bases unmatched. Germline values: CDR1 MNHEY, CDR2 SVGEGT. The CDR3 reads CASSYLFQGGNTEAFF. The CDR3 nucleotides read TGTGCCAGCAGTTACCTATTCCAGGGGGGAAACACTGAAGCTTTCTTT.

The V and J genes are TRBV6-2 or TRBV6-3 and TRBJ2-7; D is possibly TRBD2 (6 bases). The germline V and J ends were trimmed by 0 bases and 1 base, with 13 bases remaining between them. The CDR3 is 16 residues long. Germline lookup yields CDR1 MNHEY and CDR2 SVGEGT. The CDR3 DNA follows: TGTGCCAGCAGTTACTCGATTAGCGGAGATTCCTACGAGCAGTACTTC. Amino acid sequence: CASSYSISGDSYEQYF.

Here the CDR3 reads CASSFQGLSSYNEQFF. The CDR3 DNA follows: TGTGCCAGCAGTTTCCAGGGGTTGAGCTCCTACAATGAGCAGTTCTTC. The chain uses TRBV28 and TRBJ2-1, with a tentative D call TRBD1 (6 bases). The CDR3 loop spans 16 amino acids. Trimming took 3 bases from V and 0 from J, leaving 12 bases between them. Per the germline V gene, CDR1 is MDHEN and CDR2 is SYDVKM.

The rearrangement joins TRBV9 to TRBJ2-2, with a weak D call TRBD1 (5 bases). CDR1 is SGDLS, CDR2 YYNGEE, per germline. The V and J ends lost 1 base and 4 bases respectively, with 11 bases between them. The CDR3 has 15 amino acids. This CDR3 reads CASSVRGTPTGELFF. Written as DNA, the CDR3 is TGTGCCAGCAGCGTAAGGGGAACCCCCACCGGGGAGCTGTTTTTT.